This T cell receptor (beta chain) was captured in a study of blood T cell repertoires in COVID-19. Trimming pared 4 bases from V and 0 bases from J, leaving 9 bases between. The CDR3 totals 15 residues. Germline CDR1 reads LGHDT; CDR2 reads YNNKEL (reference sequence). As originally analysed: Amplified reference gene primers provided the basis for estimating nucleated cell counts. Clones were read by immunoSEQ multiplex PCR, and TCRdb kept only the in-frame ones, dropping some. V, J and clone size reflect that table, while D and trimming were determined from the DNA. Of about 310,000 clones listed, 70% to 90% were seen once; the top ten hold more than 2%. Which cohort a participant joined came from the clinical history participants gave.

The rearrangement links TRBV3-1 (or the pseudogene TRBV3-2) to TRBJ1-4; D is undetermined. This receptor was obtained from a man in his thirties or forties who had recovered from COVID-19. Sequencing was carried out using PBMCs or T cells enriched from blood (not recorded which). The CDR3 sequence is CASSPWAATNEKLFF. CDR3 nucleotides: TGTGCCAGCAGCCCTTGGGCTGCAACTAATGAAAAACTGTTTTTT.